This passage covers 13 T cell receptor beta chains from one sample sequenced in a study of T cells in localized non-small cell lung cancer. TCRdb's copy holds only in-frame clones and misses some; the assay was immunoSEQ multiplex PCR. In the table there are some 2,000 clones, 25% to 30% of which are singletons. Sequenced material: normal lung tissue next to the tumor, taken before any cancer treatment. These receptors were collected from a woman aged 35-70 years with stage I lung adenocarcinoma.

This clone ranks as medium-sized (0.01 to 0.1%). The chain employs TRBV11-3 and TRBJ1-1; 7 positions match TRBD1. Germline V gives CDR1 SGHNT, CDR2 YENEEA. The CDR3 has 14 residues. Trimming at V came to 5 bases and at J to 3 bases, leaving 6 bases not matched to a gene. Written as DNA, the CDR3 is TGTGCCAGCAGCGACAGGGTCGGGGACACTGAAGCTTTCTTT. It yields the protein CASSDRVGDTEAFF.

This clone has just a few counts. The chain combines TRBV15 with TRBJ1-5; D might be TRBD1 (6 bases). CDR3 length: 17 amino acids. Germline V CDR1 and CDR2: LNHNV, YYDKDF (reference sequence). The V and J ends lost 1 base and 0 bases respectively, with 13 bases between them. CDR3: CATSRGGAGDSNQPQHF. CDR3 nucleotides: TGTGCCACCAGCAGAGGGGGGGCAGGGGATAGCAATCAGCCCCAGCATTTT.

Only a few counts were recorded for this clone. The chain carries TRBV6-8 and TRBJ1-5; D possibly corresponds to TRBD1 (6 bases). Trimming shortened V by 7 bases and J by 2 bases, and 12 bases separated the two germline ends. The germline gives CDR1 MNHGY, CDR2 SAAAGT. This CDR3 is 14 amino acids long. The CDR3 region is CASTPRQGNQPQHF. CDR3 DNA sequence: TGTGCCAGCACCCCCCGACAGGGCAATCAGCCCCAGCATTTT.

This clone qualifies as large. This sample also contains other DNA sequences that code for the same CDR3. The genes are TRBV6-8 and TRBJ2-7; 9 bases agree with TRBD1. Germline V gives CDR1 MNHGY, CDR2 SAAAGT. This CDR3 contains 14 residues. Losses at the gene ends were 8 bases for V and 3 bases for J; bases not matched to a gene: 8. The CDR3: CASGPGTGIYEQYF. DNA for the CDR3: TGTGCCAGCGGCCCCGGGACAGGGATCTACGAGCAGTACTTC.

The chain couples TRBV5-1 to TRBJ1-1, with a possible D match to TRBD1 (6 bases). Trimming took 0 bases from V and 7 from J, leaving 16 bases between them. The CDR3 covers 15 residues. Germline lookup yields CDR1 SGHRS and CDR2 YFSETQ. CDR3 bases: TGCGCCAGCAGCTTGGTAGGGGGTGGTAGCCTTGAAGCTTTCTTT. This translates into CASSLVGGGSLEAFF.

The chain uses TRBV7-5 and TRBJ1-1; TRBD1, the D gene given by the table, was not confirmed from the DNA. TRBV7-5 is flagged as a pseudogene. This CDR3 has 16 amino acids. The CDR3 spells CASSQDDSRTLYRTFF. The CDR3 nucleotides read TGTGCCAGCAGCCAGGACGACAGCCGAACTCTGTATAGGACTTTCTTT.

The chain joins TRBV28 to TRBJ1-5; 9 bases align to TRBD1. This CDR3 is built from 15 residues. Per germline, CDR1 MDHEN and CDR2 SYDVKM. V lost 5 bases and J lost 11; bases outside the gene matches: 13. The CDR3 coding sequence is TGTGCCAGCAGTCGCGACCTGACAGGGGGAAGCTCCCAGCATTTT. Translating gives CASSRDLTGGSSQHF. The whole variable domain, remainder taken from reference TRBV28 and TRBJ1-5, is DVKVTQSSRYLVKRTGEKVFLECVQDMDHENMFWYRQDPGLGLRLIYFSYDVKMKEKGDIPEGYSVSREKKERFSLILESASTNQTSMYLCASSRDLTGGSSQHFGDGTRLSIL.

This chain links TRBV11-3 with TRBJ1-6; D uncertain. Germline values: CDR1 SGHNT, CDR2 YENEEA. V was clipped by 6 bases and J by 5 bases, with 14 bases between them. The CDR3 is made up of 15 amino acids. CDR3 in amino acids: CASSPPGIDNSPLHF. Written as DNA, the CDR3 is TGTGCCAGCAGTCCCCCCGGGATAGATAATTCACCCCTCCACTTT.

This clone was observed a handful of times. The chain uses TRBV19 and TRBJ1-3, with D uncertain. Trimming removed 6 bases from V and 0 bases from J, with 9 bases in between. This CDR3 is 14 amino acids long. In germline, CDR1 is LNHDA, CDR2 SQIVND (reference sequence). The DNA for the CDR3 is TGTGCCAGTAGAATGACAAGCTCTGGAAACACCATATATTTT. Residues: CASRMTSSGNTIYF. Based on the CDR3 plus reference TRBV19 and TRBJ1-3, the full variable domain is DGGITQSPKYLFRKEGQNVTLSCEQNLNHDAMYWYRQDPGQGLRLIYYSQIVNDFQKGDIAEGYSVSREKKESFPLTVTSAQKNPTAFYLCASRMTSSGNTIYFGEGSWLTVV.

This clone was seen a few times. In DNA, the CDR3 is TGTGCCAGCAGTTCACAGGGATCCGAGCAGTACTTC. Amino acid sequence: CASSSQGSEQYF. The chain links TRBV28 to TRBJ2-7; D is possibly TRBD1 (6 bases). Trimming left V 4 bases short and J 6 bases short, with 10 bases between. This CDR3 is 12 amino acids long. CDR1 and CDR2 (germline): MDHEN, SYDVKM.

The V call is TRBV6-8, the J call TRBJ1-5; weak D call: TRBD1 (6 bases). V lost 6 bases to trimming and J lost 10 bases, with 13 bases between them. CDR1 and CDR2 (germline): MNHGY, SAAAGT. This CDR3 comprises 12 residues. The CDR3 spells CASRQPGQPQHF. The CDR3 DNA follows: TGTGCCAGCAGGCAACCGGGACAACCCCAGCATTTT.

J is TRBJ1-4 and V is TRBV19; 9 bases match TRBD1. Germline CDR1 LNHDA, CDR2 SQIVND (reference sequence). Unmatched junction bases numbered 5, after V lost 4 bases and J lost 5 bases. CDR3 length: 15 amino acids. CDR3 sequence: CASSTLTGGNEKLFF. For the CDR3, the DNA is TGTGCCAGTAGTACCCTGACAGGGGGAAATGAAAAACTGTTTTTT.

CDR3 nucleotide sequence: TGTGCCAGCAGTGAATGGGAAGGGGCCTTATCGAACACCATATATTTT. Protein sequence: CASSEWEGALSNTIYF. The chain has TRBV25-1 and TRBJ1-3; the D gene is possibly TRBD1 (5 bases). CDR1 MGHDK and CDR2 SYGVNS come from the germline V gene. The CDR3 contains 16 residues. Trimming left V 1 base short and J 7 bases short, with 17 bases between.